This note documents a single T cell receptor beta chain sequence. These data belong to a study of blood T cell repertoires in COVID-19. Under the authors' procedure: By means of reference gene primer amplification, nucleated cell counts were estimated. Profiling relied on immunoSEQ multiplex PCR, and the TCRdb table lists in-frame clones only, not all of them. From that table come the V and J calls and clone size; the DNA was used to work out D and trimming. The sample carries some 50,000 clones, 80% to 90% recorded once. The sequence came from a human donor in a cohort sampled during active COVID-19. Sequencing was carried out using peripheral blood.

CDR3 sequence (DNA): TGTGCCAGCAGTTCAGGGGGCAGTAATTCACCCCTCCACTTT. This encodes CASSSGGSNSPLHF. The genes are TRBV28 and TRBJ1-6; 8 bases map to TRBD1. This CDR3 spans 14 amino acids. CDR1 is MDHEN and CDR2 is SYDVKM in the germline V gene. The junction had 2 bases not matched to a gene; V was cut back by 4 bases and J by 6 bases.